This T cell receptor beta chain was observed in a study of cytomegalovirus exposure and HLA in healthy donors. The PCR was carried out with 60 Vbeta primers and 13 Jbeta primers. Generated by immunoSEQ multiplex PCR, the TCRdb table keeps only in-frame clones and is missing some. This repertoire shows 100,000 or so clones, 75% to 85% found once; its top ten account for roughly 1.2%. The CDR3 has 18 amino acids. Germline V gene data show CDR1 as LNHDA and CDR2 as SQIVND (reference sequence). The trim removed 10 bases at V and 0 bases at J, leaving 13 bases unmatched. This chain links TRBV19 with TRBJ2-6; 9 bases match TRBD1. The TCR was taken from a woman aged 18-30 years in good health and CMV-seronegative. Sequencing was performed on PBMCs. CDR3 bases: TGTGCCAAAAGTGGGGCTGGACAGGGGCGCTCTGGGGCCAACGTCCTGACTTTC. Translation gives CAKSGAGQGRSGANVLTF. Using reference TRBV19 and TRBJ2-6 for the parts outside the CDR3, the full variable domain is DGGITQSPKYLFRKEGQNVTLSCEQNLNHDAMYWYRQDPGQGLRLIYYSQIVNDFQKGDIAEGYSVSREKKESFPLTVTSAQKNPTAFYLCAKSGAGQGRSGANVLTFGAGSRLTVL.